Sequencing of this T cell receptor (beta chain) was carried out in a study of response to subunit inactivated influenza vaccine. The study, taken as a whole, reports: T cells newly recruited by each seasonal influenza vaccination are few, the authors suggested.

Trimming removed 7 bases at V and 4 bases at J, with 17 bases between. The CDR3 spans 13 residues. In germline, CDR1 is DFQATT, CDR2 SNEGSKA (reference sequence). A single record per CDR3 protein comes from TCRdb applying MiXCR to the RT-PCR reads. The sample records 290,000 or so distinct CDR3 sequences, about 20% being singletons. Only a few counts were recorded for this clonotype. Its target is unknown. Sequences were derived from PBMCs from blood, sampled 21 months after vaccination. The chain links TRBV20-1 to TRBJ2-7; a weak D match, TRBD1 (6 bases). The sequence was obtained from a man aged 45-69 years who received an inactivated influenza vaccine. CDR3 DNA sequence: TGCAGTGTCGGGACAAGGATGACTTACGAGCAGTACTTC. This translates into CSVGTRMTYEQYF.